This T cell receptor (beta chain) came from a study of tumor-infiltrating lymphocytes in primary liver carcinoma. Study-level background: The patients included men and women who were aged 30 to 69 years. The study reported T1-T3 N0M0 tumors spanning 4.2 to 10 cm.

This clonotype was seen only once. Its antigen remains unidentified. A much larger clone sits a single nucleotide away, making a read error possible. Both RNA and DNA were isolated together from around 18-30 mg of bulk tissue that had not been sorted. Collection of samples drew on five separate regions of each tumor. The researchers produced TCR beta cDNA from roughly 500 ng total RNA with a constant-region primer. Three nested multiplex PCR rounds of slightly modified ARM-PCR generated TCR beta libraries. Forward primers for TRBV1-TRBV30 and a C-beta reverse primer served the first two PCR rounds, at approximately 10 cycles each. Each CDR3 protein gets one entry after TCRdb re-called the multiplex PCR reads with MiXCR. The sample lists fewer than 110,000 distinct CDR3 sequences, more than 65% occurring once. Germline CDR1 is SGHTS and CDR2 is YDEGEE. The CDR3 has 14 residues. Findings of the study overall: Tumors significantly exceeded blood in top-250-clone fraction (p = 0.039).

The sequence derives from a woman aged 55-70 years with primary liver carcinoma and hepatitis B virus infection. What was sequenced was liver tumor tissue from sampling region 2. The subset: tumor region T2, inferior pole. V is TRBV5-8 and J is TRBJ1-2; no definite D call. CDR3 DNA: TGTACCAGCAGCTTGCATCTGACCCGGGAGGGCTACACCTTC. Translated, it gives CTSSLHLTREGYTF.